A single sample is the source of the 14 T cell receptor beta chains below, sequenced in a study of blood T cell repertoires in COVID-19. Profiled with immunoSEQ multiplex PCR; TCRdb holds only in-frame clones, not every one. The sample contains about 300,000 clones, around four fifths of which appear only once. Sequencing was performed on peripheral blood. The receptor source for this set is a woman aged 45-65 years who had recovered from COVID-19.

The chain uses TRBV19 and TRBJ2-2; D possibly corresponds to TRBD1 (5 bases). Germline CDR1 is LNHDA and CDR2 is SQIVND (reference sequence). V lost 4 bases and J lost 4, with 7 bases in between. The CDR3 consists of 13 residues. The CDR3 is CASSTGRTGELFF. Here the CDR3 DNA reads TGTGCCAGTAGTACAGGGCGCACCGGGGAGCTGTTTTTT.

This clone was detected a few times. J is TRBJ1-5 and V is TRBV6-2 or TRBV6-3; the D gene is possibly TRBD1 (5 bases). The CDR3 sequence is 15 residues long. Trimming pared 0 bases from V and 9 bases from J, leaving 15 bases between. CDR1 and CDR2 from the germline V gene are MNHEY and SVGEGT. As DNA, the CDR3 is TGTGCCAGCAGTTACTCCGACAGCCCGCCGGGGCCCCAGCATTTT. It specifies CASSYSDSPPGPQHF.

This clone came up once. The chain recombines TRBV3-1 (or the pseudogene TRBV3-2) with TRBJ2-2, with a possible D match to TRBD1 (7 bases). With 7 bases removed from V and 6 bases from J, the gap between germline ends came to 30 bases. There are 19 residues in the CDR3. Germline V gene lookup returns CDR1 LGHDT and CDR2 YNNKEL (reference sequence). DNA of the CDR3: TGTGCCAGCACCGCCAGGGGATCCTGGACACAGGGGAGGCCCGGGGAGCTGTTTTTT. It yields the protein CASTARGSWTQGRPGELFF.

The chain employs TRBV3-1 (or the pseudogene TRBV3-2) and TRBJ2-1; D may be TRBD2 (5 bases). CDR3 length: 14 residues. V lost 6 bases, J lost 10 bases, and 19 bases lay in between. Germline lookup yields CDR1 LGHDT and CDR2 YNNKEL (reference sequence). CDR3 residues: CASRQNAGVSEQFF. CDR3 DNA: TGTGCCAGCAGGCAAAACGCCGGGGTTAGCGAGCAGTTCTTC.

The chain couples TRBV12-5 to TRBJ2-7; TRBD2 matches 10 bases. Losses at the gene ends were 1 base for V and 4 bases for J; bases not matched to a gene: 16. The CDR3 covers 19 residues. Germline V lookup: CDR1 LGHNT, CDR2 FRNRAP. In DNA form, the CDR3 reads TGTGCTAGTGGTTTGGCACAAAAGGGGGGGCTAGCGGGAGAATACGAGCAGTACTTC. This translates into CASGLAQKGGLAGEYEQYF.

This clone was recorded at least ten times. This sequence joins TRBV6-5 and TRBJ2-7; no reliable D call. This CDR3 is built from 13 residues. Germline lookup yields CDR1 MNHEY and CDR2 SVGAGI. Trimming pared 7 bases from V and 2 bases from J, leaving 12 bases between. In DNA form, the CDR3 reads TGTGCCAGCACCGACTCATCCCCCTACGAGCAGTACTTC. This codes for CASTDSSPYEQYF.

The chain has TRBV9 and TRBJ1-1; perhaps TRBD1 as D (5 bases). Trimming shortened V by 1 base and J by 1 base, and 17 bases separated the two germline ends. Looked up from germline, CDR1 is SGDLS and CDR2 is YYNGEE. The CDR3 has 17 residues. CDR3 protein: CASSVNYGWGGNTEAFF. Written as DNA, the CDR3 is TGTGCCAGCAGCGTAAACTACGGGTGGGGCGGGAACACTGAAGCTTTCTTT.

The rearrangement uses TRBV9 and TRBJ2-1; 9 bases line up with TRBD2. CDR1 is SGDLS, CDR2 YYNGEE, per germline. This CDR3 contains 16 residues. J was trimmed by 5 bases and V by 0 bases; bases with no gene match: 6. For the CDR3, the DNA is TGTGCCAGCAGCGTAGTTAATAGCGGGAGTGACAATGAGCAGTTCTTC. This gives the protein CASSVVNSGSDNEQFF.

By share of the sample, this clone is medium-sized. This chain uses TRBV19 with TRBJ2-1; TRBD2 aligns across 10 bases. Germline V lookup: CDR1 LNHDA, CDR2 SQIVND (reference sequence). The CDR3 length is 15 residues. With 6 bases clipped from V and 4 bases from J, the junction kept 6 bases outside the gene matches. The CDR3 nucleotides read TGTGCCAGTAGCTCGACTAGCGGGTCTTACAATGAGCAGTTCTTC. Translated: CASSSTSGSYNEQFF.

The gene calls are TRBV9 and TRBJ2-2; 8 bases are a match to TRBD2. Trimming at V came to 5 bases and at J to 6 bases, leaving 9 bases not matched to a gene. Germline CDR1 reads SGDLS; CDR2 reads YYNGEE. This CDR3 contains 15 residues. The chain's CDR3 is CASSMGLVVSGELFF. The CDR3 nucleotides read TGTGCCAGCAGTATGGGACTAGTGGTATCCGGGGAGCTGTTTTTT. Supplemented by reference TRBV9 and TRBJ2-2, the full variable domain reads DSGVTQTPKHLITATGQRVTLRCSPRSGDLSVYWYQQSLDQGLQFLIQYYNGEERAKGNILERFSAQQFPDLHSELNLSSLELGDSALYFCASSMGLVVSGELFFGEGSRLTVL.

This rearrangement joins TRBV5-8 to TRBJ2-3, with TRBD2 matching 9 bases. CDR1 is SGHTS and CDR2 is YDEGEE in the germline V gene. J gave up 0 bases and V 3 bases, and 8 bases lay outside the gene matches. This CDR3 is built from 17 residues. In DNA form, the CDR3 reads TGTGCCAGCAGCTCTCCACGACTAGCGGCCAGCACAGATACGCAGTATTTT. This sequence encodes CASSSPRLAASTDTQYF.

In this sample, this clone turned up a few times. The J gene is TRBJ1-5, the V gene TRBV28; D perhaps matches TRBD1 (6 bases). CDR1 is MDHEN, CDR2 SYDVKM, per germline. V dropped 4 bases and J dropped 6 bases, with 25 bases sitting between them. CDR3 length: 18 amino acids. In DNA form, the CDR3 reads TGTGCCAGCAGTTCCCCACAGTTTTCCCTACAGGGAAGTCAGCCCCAGCATTTT. This sequence encodes CASSSPQFSLQGSQPQHF.

In its sample, this clone was seen a few times. The CDR3 DNA follows: TGTGCCAGCAGTGTAGCGGGAGAGGGGGGGGATGAGCAGTTCTTC. Its protein is CASSVAGEGGDEQFF. The gene calls are TRBV6-2 or TRBV6-3 and TRBJ2-1; 9 positions agree with TRBD2. The CDR3 is 15 amino acids. Germline-derived CDR1 and CDR2 are MNHEY and SVGEGT. The ends lost 5 bases at V and 8 bases at J; junction bases unmatched: 10.

The V call is TRBV6-5, the J call TRBJ1-2; D is unclear. The CDR3 covers 13 residues. Trimming shortened V by 4 bases and J by 6 bases, and 12 bases separated the two germline ends. Germline CDR1 is MNHEY and CDR2 is SVGAGI. DNA of the CDR3: TGTGCCAGCAGTTTGGTAGTGGGAGATGGCTACACCTTC. Translation gives CASSLVVGDGYTF.